Following are 6 T cell receptor beta chains from one sample sequenced in a study of blood T cells in healthy people across ages. The authors ran a second PCR of about 6 to 12 cycles using a sample-barcoded 5' primer and a J-beta primer mix. TCRdb used MiXCR to reprocess the 5' RACE reads, holding one entry per CDR3 protein. The sample records about 800,000 distinct CDR3 sequences, just under 25% being singletons. In addition, the sample was reused for a study of T cells of mothers and their children.

The sample comprised blood. Receptor source: a boy aged 5-17 years in good health.

This clonotype was found a few times. Sequence at one end of the junction differs from germline and may be a read error. The genes are TRBV6-2 or TRBV6-3 and TRBJ1-5, with unresolved D. The CDR3 is 16 residues long. The germline CDR1 and CDR2 sequences are MNHEY and SVGEGT. This CDR3 is CASSYSLVTSNQAQHF. The CDR3 DNA is TGTGCCAGCAGTTACTCGTTGGTTACGAGCAATCAGGCCCAGCATTTT.

This clonotype was seen only a few times. The V and J genes are TRBV27 and TRBJ2-5; 9 bases are shared with TRBD2. Germline CDR1 and CDR2: MNHEY and SMNVEV (reference sequence). Unmatched junction bases numbered 3, after V lost 2 bases and J lost 5 bases. The CDR3 consists of 14 residues. The CDR3 loop reads CASSLLAGSETQYF. DNA of the CDR3: TGTGCCAGCAGTTTACTAGCGGGGAGCGAGACCCAGTACTTC.

V is TRBV5-6 and J is TRBJ2-1, with TRBD2 identical over 9 bases. Germline V gene data show CDR1 as SGHDT and CDR2 as YYEEEE. The V segment lost 0 bases and the J segment 8 bases; nucleotides outside the gene matches: 15. This CDR3 region has 18 residues. Written as DNA, the CDR3 is TGTGCCAGCAGCTTGGCCCTCGCGAGAGCGGGGGGCGGCCATGAGCAGTTCTTC. This translates into CASSLALARAGGGHEQFF.

The V call is TRBV7-9, the J call TRBJ1-6; D is undetermined. In germline, CDR1 is SEHNR, CDR2 FQNEAQ (reference sequence). V lost 4 bases, J lost 0 bases, and 13 bases lay in between. The CDR3 consists of 17 residues. For the CDR3, the DNA is TGTGCCAGCAGCTCAAGCGGGAGGAGCTCCTATAATTCACCCCTCCACTTT. Residues: CASSSSGRSSYNSPLHF.

V usage is TRBV6-2 or TRBV6-3 and J usage is TRBJ1-1; D gene uncertain. The V gene lost 0 bases and the J gene lost 5 bases, with 13 bases spanning the gap. The CDR3 is made up of 15 amino acids. Germline CDR1 is MNHEY and CDR2 is SVGEGT. The CDR3 DNA sequence: TGTGCCAGCAGTTACTCGACTAGATGGGTTACTGAAGCTTTCTTT. It specifies CASSYSTRWVTEAFF.

This clonotype was detected a few times. The chain uses TRBV20-1 and TRBJ2-5; tentative D call: TRBD2 (5 bases). The CDR3 length is 13 residues. Germline V CDR1 and CDR2: DFQATT, SNEGSKA (reference sequence). V lost 0 bases and J 7 bases, leaving 12 bases between the germline ends. CDR3 DNA: TGCAGTGCTAGAGAGTCTAGCAAGGGGACCCAGTACTTC. This sequence encodes CSARESSKGTQYF.